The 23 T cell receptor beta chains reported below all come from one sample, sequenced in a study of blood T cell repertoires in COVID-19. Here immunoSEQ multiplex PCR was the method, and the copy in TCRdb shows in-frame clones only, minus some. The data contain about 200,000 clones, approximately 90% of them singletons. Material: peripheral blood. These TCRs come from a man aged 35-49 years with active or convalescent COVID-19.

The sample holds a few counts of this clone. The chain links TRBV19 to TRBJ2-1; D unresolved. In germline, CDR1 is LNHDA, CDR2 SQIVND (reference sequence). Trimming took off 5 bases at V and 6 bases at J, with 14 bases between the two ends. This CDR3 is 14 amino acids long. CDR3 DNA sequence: TGTGCCAGTAGTCCCCAGGTTGGCCGCAATGAGCAGTTCTTC. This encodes CASSPQVGRNEQFF. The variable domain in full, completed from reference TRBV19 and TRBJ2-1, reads DGGITQSPKYLFRKEGQNVTLSCEQNLNHDAMYWYRQDPGQGLRLIYYSQIVNDFQKGDIAEGYSVSREKKESFPLTVTSAQKNPTAFYLCASSPQVGRNEQFFGPGTRLTVL.

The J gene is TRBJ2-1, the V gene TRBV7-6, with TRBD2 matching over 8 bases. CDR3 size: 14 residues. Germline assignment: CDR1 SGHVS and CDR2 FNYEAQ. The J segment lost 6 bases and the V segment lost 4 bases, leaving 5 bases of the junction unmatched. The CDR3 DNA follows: TGTGCCAGCAGCTCGGGACTAGGGTCCAATGAGCAGTTCTTC. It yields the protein CASSSGLGSNEQFF.

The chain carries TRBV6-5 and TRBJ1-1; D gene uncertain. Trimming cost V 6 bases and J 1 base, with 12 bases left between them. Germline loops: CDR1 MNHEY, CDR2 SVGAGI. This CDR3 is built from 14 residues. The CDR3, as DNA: TGTGCCAGCAGAAACGAGGTATGGAACACTGAAGCTTTCTTT. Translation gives CASRNEVWNTEAFF.

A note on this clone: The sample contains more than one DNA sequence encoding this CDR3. CDR3 nucleotides: TGTGCCAGCAGTTCCACAGGGTACGAGCAGTACTTC. Its translation is CASSSTGYEQYF. The V and J genes are TRBV12-3 or TRBV12-4 and TRBJ2-7; D possibly corresponds to TRBD1 (6 bases). This CDR3 contains 12 residues. With 4 bases removed from V and 4 bases from J, the gap between germline ends came to 8 bases.

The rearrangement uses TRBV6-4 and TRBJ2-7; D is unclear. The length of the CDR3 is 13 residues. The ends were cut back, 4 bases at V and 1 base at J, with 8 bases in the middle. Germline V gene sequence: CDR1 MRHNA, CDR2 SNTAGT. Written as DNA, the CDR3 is TGTGCCAGCAGTGTCAGTGGTTCCTACGAGCAGTACTTC. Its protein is CASSVSGSYEQYF.

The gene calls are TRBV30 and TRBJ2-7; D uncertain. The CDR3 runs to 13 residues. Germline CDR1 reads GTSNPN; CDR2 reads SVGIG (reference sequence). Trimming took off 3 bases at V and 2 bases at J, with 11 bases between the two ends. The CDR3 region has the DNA TGTGCCTGGAGAGACTTCTCGACCTACGAGCAGTACTTC. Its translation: CAWRDFSTYEQYF.

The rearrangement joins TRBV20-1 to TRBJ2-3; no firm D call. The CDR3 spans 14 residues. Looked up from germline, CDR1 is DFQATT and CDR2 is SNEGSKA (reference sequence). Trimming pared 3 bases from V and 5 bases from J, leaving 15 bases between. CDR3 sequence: CSASAYRFGDTQYF. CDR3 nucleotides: TGCAGTGCTAGTGCATATAGATTTGGAGATACGCAGTATTTT.

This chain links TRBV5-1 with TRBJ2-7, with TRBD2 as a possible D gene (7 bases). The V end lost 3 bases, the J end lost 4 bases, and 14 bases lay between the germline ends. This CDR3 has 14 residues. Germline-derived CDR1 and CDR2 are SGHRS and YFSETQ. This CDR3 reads CASSWGRGGYEQYF. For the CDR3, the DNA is TGCGCCAGCAGCTGGGGCAGGGGAGGGTACGAGCAGTACTTC.

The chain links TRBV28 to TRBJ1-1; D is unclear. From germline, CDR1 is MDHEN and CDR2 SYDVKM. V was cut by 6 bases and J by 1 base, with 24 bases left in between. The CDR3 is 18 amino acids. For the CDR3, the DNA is TGTGCCAGCAGACACAGTAATTGGAGGAAGATTTCGAACACTGAAGCTTTCTTT. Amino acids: CASRHSNWRKISNTEAFF.

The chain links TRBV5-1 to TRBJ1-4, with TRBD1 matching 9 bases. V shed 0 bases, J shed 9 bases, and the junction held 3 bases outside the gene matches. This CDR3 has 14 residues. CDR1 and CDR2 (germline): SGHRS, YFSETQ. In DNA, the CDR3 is TGCGCCAGCAGCTTGGCAGGGACAGGGAAAAAACTGTTTTTT. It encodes CASSLAGTGKKLFF. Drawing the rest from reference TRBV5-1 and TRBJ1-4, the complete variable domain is KAGVTQTPRYLIKTRGQQVTLSCSPISGHRSVSWYQQTPGQGLQFLFEYFSETQRNKGNFPGRFSGRQFSNSRSEMNVSTLELGDSALYLCASSLAGTGKKLFFGSGTQLSVL.

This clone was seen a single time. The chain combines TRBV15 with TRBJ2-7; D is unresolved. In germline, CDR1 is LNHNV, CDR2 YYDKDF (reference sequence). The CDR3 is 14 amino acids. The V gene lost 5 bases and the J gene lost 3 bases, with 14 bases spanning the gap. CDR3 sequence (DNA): TGTGCCACCAGCCGTAAGGCGCGGAACTACGAGCAGTACTTC. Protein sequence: CATSRKARNYEQYF.

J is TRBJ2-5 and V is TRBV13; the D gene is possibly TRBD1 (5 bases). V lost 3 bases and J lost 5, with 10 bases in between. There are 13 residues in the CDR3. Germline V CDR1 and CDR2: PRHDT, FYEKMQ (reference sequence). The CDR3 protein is CASSFQGLETQYF. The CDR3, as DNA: TGTGCCAGCAGCTTTCAGGGTTTGGAGACCCAGTACTTC.

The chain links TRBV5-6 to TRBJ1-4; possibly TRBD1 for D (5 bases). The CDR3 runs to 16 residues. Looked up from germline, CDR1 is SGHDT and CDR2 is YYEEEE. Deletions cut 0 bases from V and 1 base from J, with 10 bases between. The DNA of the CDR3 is TGTGCCAGCAGCTTGGCCGGCGGGGGAACTAATGAAAAACTGTTTTTT. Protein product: CASSLAGGGTNEKLFF.

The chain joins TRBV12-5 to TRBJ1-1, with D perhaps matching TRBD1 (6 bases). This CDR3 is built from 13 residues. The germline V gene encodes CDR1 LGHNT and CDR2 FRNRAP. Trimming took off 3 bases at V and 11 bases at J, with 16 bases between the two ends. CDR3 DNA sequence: TGTGCTAGTGGTTTAGGGGGGGGACAACTCGCTTTCTTT. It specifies CASGLGGGQLAFF.

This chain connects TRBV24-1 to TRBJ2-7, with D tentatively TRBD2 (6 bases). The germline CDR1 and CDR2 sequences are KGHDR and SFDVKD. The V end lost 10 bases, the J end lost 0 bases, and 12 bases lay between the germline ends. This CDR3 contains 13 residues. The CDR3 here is CATRDGGSYEQYF. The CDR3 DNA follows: TGTGCCACGCGGGACGGAGGCTCCTACGAGCAGTACTTC.

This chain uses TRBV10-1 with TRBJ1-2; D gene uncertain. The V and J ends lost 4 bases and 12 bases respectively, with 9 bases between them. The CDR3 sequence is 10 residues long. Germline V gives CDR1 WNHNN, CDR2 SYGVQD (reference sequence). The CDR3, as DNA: TGCGCCAGCAGTGGTGGAGTGGACACCTTC. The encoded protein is CASSGGVDTF.

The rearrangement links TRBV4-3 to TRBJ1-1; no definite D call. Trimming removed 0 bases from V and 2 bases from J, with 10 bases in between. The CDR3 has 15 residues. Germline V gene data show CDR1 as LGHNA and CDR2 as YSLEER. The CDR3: CASSQDYTVNTEAFF. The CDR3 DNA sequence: TGCGCCAGCAGCCAAGATTATACAGTCAACACTGAAGCTTTCTTT.

The CDR3 DNA is TGTGCCAGCAGCTTGGGACTGTTCATGGGGGCCAACGTCCTGACTTTC. This encodes CASSLGLFMGANVLTF. The V gene is TRBV7-3, the J gene TRBJ2-6, with a weak D call TRBD2 (6 bases). The CDR3 totals 16 residues. V was shortened by 3 bases and J by 4 bases, with 13 bases between the two germline ends. The germline V gene encodes CDR1 SGHTA and CDR2 FQGTGA.

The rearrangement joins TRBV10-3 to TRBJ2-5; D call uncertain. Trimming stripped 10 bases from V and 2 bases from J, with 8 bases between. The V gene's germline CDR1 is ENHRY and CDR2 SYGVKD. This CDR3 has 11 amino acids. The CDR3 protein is CATGPQETQYF. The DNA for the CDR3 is TGTGCCACCGGTCCTCAAGAGACCCAGTACTTC.

CDR3 nucleotide sequence: TGTGCCACCGGTACTGATACTTTTGGCTACGAGCAGTACTTC. Amino acid sequence: CATGTDTFGYEQYF. The rearrangement links TRBV19 to TRBJ2-7; D call uncertain. Germline assignment: CDR1 LNHDA and CDR2 SQIVND (reference sequence). Trimming pared 10 bases from V and 3 bases from J, leaving 19 bases between. CDR3 length: 14 residues. Looking up the rest from reference TRBV19 and TRBJ2-7 gives the full variable domain: DGGITQSPKYLFRKEGQNVTLSCEQNLNHDAMYWYRQDPGQGLRLIYYSQIVNDFQKGDIAEGYSVSREKKESFPLTVTSAQKNPTAFYLCATGTDTFGYEQYFGPGTRLTVT.

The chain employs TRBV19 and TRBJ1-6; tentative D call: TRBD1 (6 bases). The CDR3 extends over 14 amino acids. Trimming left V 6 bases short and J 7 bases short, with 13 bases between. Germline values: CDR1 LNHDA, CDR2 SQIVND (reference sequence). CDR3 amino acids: CASSLGQRNSPLHF. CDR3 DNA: TGTGCCAGTAGCCTCGGACAGCGCAATTCACCCCTCCACTTT.

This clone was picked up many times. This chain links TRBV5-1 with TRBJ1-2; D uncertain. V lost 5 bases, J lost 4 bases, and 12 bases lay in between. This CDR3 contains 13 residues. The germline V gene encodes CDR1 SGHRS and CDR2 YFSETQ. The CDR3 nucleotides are TGCGCCAGCAGACAGCAGGAAATCTATGGCTACACCTTC. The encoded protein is CASRQQEIYGYTF.

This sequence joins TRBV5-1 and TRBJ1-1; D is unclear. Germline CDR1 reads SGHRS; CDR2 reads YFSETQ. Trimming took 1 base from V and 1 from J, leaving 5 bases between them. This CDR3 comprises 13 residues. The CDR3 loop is CASSLRGNTEAFF. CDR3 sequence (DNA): TGCGCCAGCAGCTTGCGGGGGAACACTGAAGCTTTCTTT.